Listed here are 10 T cell receptor beta chains from one sample, sequenced in a study of blood T cell repertoires in COVID-19. Profiling relied on immunoSEQ multiplex PCR, and the TCRdb table lists in-frame clones only, not all of them. Among more than 200,000 clones, about nine tenths were seen once, and the ten largest hold around 1.7%. The sequencing sample was made of PBMCs or T cells enriched from blood (not recorded which). Source of these receptors: a middle-aged man who had recovered from COVID-19.

This clone was observed a few times. The chain is built from TRBV7-9 and TRBJ2-7, with D possibly being TRBD1 (6 bases). Between the trimmed V and J ends, which lost 4 bases and 0 bases, there was a span of 10 bases. CDR1 is SEHNR and CDR2 is FQNEAQ in the germline V gene (reference sequence). This CDR3 is 14 amino acids long. The CDR3 sequence is CASSSWDNSYEQYF. Written as DNA, the CDR3 is TGTGCCAGCAGCTCATGGGACAACTCCTACGAGCAGTACTTC.

The chain joins TRBV7-9 to TRBJ1-4; D remains unclear. Trimming took 4 bases from V and 7 from J, leaving 13 bases between them. The CDR3 sequence is 14 residues long. CDR1 and CDR2 from the germline V gene are SEHNR and FQNEAQ (reference sequence). CDR3: CASSSPGRTEKLFF. The DNA for the CDR3 is TGTGCCAGCAGCTCCCCGGGAAGAACTGAAAAACTGTTTTTT.

This rearrangement joins TRBV28 to TRBJ2-7; 7 nucleotides agree with TRBD2. CDR1 and CDR2 (germline): MDHEN, SYDVKM. V dropped 8 bases and J dropped 0; count of bases not matched to a gene: 7. The CDR3 length is 14 residues. The CDR3 region is CASALAGSSYEQYF. CDR3 coding DNA: TGTGCCAGCGCGTTAGCGGGCTCCTCCTACGAGCAGTACTTC.

This sequence joins TRBV9 and TRBJ1-2; no definite D call. Germline lookup yields CDR1 SGDLS and CDR2 YYNGEE. CDR3 length: 14 residues. The V end lost 0 bases, the J end lost 2 bases, and 8 bases lay between the germline ends. CDR3 sequence reads: CASSVEAGNYGYTF. The CDR3 nucleotides are TGTGCCAGCAGCGTAGAGGCGGGAAACTATGGCTACACCTTC.

This sequence joins TRBV6-6 and TRBJ2-7, with 11 bases identical to TRBD2. The CDR3 covers 15 residues. The J segment lost 1 base and the V segment lost 6 bases, leaving 5 bases of the junction unmatched. From germline, CDR1 is MNHNY and CDR2 SVGAGI (reference sequence). CDR3 bases: TGTGCCAGCAGCCCTCGACTAGCGGGATCCTACGAGCAGTACTTC. It encodes CASSPRLAGSYEQYF.

The chain uses TRBV5-6 and TRBJ2-1; TRBD2 matches 8 bases. Losses at the gene ends were 4 bases for V and 6 bases for J; bases not matched to a gene: 3. Germline V gene data show CDR1 as SGHDT and CDR2 as YYEEEE. The CDR3 is 13 residues long. The CDR3 loop reads CASSIGTSNEQFF. Here the CDR3 DNA reads TGTGCCAGCAGCATAGGGACTAGCAATGAGCAGTTCTTC.

The chain couples TRBV24-1 to TRBJ2-5, with a weak D call TRBD1 (5 bases). From germline, CDR1 is KGHDR and CDR2 SFDVKD. V lost 1 base and J 2 bases, leaving 10 bases between the germline ends. CDR3 size: 15 residues. The CDR3: CATSDFVQEQETQYF. As DNA, the CDR3 is TGTGCCACCAGTGATTTCGTACAGGAGCAAGAGACCCAGTACTTC.

CDR3 DNA: TGTGCCAGCAGCTTGGGTAGCGGGGGCCCAGATACGCAGTATTTT. Its translation is CASSLGSGGPDTQYF. The chain employs TRBV7-8 and TRBJ2-3; 9 positions match TRBD2. Germline-derived CDR1 and CDR2 are SGHVS and FQNEAQ. J lost 4 bases, V lost 3 bases, and 5 bases had no gene match. The CDR3 covers 15 residues.

This chain uses TRBV18 with TRBJ2-7; 9 positions match TRBD1. The CDR3 covers 15 residues. With 4 bases clipped from V and 2 bases from J, the junction kept 6 bases outside the gene matches. Germline assignment: CDR1 KGHSH and CDR2 LQKENI. The CDR3 nucleotides are TGTGCCAGCTCACTACCGGGACAGGGTACCTACGAGCAGTACTTC. Its protein product is CASSLPGQGTYEQYF.

The sample holds one count of this clone. CDR3 nucleotide sequence: TGCGCCAGCAGCTTTCAGGGGGCAAGCAATCAGCCCCAGCATTTT. It codes for CASSFQGASNQPQHF. The chain is built from TRBV5-1 and TRBJ1-5; 8 positions agree with TRBD1. The V gene end was trimmed by 2 bases and the J gene end by 1 base; junction bases not matched to a gene: 2. The CDR3 totals 15 residues. Germline V gene data show CDR1 as SGHRS and CDR2 as YFSETQ. The variable domain in full, completed from reference TRBV5-1 and TRBJ1-5, reads KAGVTQTPRYLIKTRGQQVTLSCSPISGHRSVSWYQQTPGQGLQFLFEYFSETQRNKGNFPGRFSGRQFSNSRSEMNVSTLELGDSALYLCASSFQGASNQPQHFGDGTRLSIL.